This T cell receptor (beta chain) was identified in a study of human T cells and chemical hapten exposure. For the study at large: Patients had diphenylcyclopropenone applied to the scalp weekly throughout the approximately 22-week study. Regarding the study as a whole: In the PT1 data, expanded TCR counts showed a positive correlation with patch test score.

For the library, individual cDNA molecules each received unique molecular identifiers. TCRdb processed the RACE reads anew with MiXCR; each CDR3 protein has one entry. The top ten hold 7.5% to 8.5% of the sample, which has 300,000 to 350,000 distinct CDR3 sequences, around 7% seen once. This clonotype was observed a few times. What it binds is unknown. Trimming at V came to 5 bases and at J to 0 bases, leaving 10 bases not matched to a gene. The CDR3 is 18 residues long. Germline V gene data show CDR1 as SGHVS and CDR2 as FQNEAQ. Time point noted: patch test 1, 2 weeks after DPC sensitization. Treatment reported: therapeutic diphenylcyclopropenone sensitization with weekly scalp DPC. Extraction yielded total RNA from whole blood (unfractionated).

This clonotype originated in a woman under 30 with alopecia areata. Some clones in this sample may be carry-over from other donors' samples. The sequenced sample was whole blood, obtained in connection with sensitization to the hapten diphenylcyclopropenone (DPC). The chain joins TRBV7-8 to TRBJ2-6; 7 bases line up with TRBD1. In DNA form, the CDR3 reads TGTGCCAGCAGCCCCAGGACAGGCCTTAGCTCTGGGGCCAACGTCCTGACTTTC. Encoded protein: CASSPRTGLSSGANVLTF.